The rows below give T cell receptor beta chains drawn from one sample of a study of technical replicates of blood from a handful of donors. Clones were read by immunoSEQ multiplex PCR, and TCRdb kept only the in-frame ones, dropping some. The sample includes approximately 49,000 clones, 80% to 95% of them seen just once. Sequenced input: PBMCs. These receptors all come from a human donor in good health. Some clones in this sample may be carry-over from other donors' samples. The CDR3 runs from the conserved cysteine through the conserved F or W. A D gene is named only where the DNA matches it firmly. Expanded clones are given a class, and other clones once, few, many or no size at all.

D gene | J gene | clone size | V gene | CDR3 DNA | CDR3 protein
TRBD1 | TRBJ1-2 | - | TRBV30 | TGTGCCTGGAGTGTGCGGGACAGGGCCCGTTACACCTTC | CAWSVRDRARYTF
TRBD2 | TRBJ2-3 | large | TRBV4-1 | TGCGCCAGCAGCCCGCTAGCGGGGGAGGATACGCAGTATTTT | CASSPLAGEDTQYF
- | TRBJ2-1 | - | TRBV4-2 | TGTGCCAGCAGCCAAGACCTGAACAACTACAATGAGCAGTTCTTC | CASSQDLNNYNEQFF
TRBD1 | TRBJ1-4 | - | TRBV7-9 | TGTGCCAGCAGCTTGGGACAGTTTCCTCGACAAGAAAAACTGTTTTTT | CASSLGQFPRQEKLFF
TRBD1 | TRBJ2-7 | - | TRBV18 | TGTGCCAGCTCACCAGGGACAGGGGGATACTACGAGCAGTACTTC | CASSPGTGGYYEQYF
- | TRBJ2-2 | - | TRBV6-1 | TGTGCCAGCAGTGAAGCCCCCGAGGCGGGGGAGCTGTTTTTT | CASSEAPEAGELFF
- | TRBJ1-4 | - | TRBV2 | TGTGCCAGCAGTGTGCGAACAGTTGCAACTAATGAAAAACTGTTTTTT | CASSVRTVATNEKLFF
- | TRBJ2-1 | - | TRBV7-2 | TGTGCCAGCAGCTCAACGGCGGGACTGTACAATGAGCAGTTCTTC | CASSSTAGLYNEQFF
- | TRBJ2-5 | - | TRBV6-5 | TGTGCCAGCAGTTACTCGGAAACTAGTAAAGAGACCCAGTACTTC | CASSYSETSKETQYF
- | TRBJ1-1 | - | TRBV29-1 | TGCAGCGTGGGCCCAATAAGGGGCGGCACTGAAGCTTTCTTT | CSVGPIRGGTEAFF
TRBD1 | TRBJ1-2 | - | TRBV5-6 | TGTGCCAGCAGCTATGGGACAGCCGAAGTAGGTGGCTACACCTTC | CASSYGTAEVGGYTF
- | TRBJ2-3 | - | TRBV4-3 | TGCGCCAGCAGCCAGTTGATAGCGGGCACAGATACGCAGTATTTT | CASSQLIAGTDTQYF
TRBD1 | TRBJ1-2 | - | TRBV28 | TGTGCCAGCAAACGAGGACAGGGAGCCTATGGCTACACCTTC | CASKRGQGAYGYTF
TRBD2 | TRBJ2-1 | - | TRBV4-2 | TGTGCCAGCAGCCAAGTATTGTTAGCGGGATCGGAGCAGTTCTTC | CASSQVLLAGSEQFF
- | TRBJ2-5 | once | TRBV6-5 | TGTGCCAGCAGTTACTCGGAGGGGCAAGAGACCCAGTACTTC | CASSYSEGQETQYF
- | TRBJ1-6 | - | TRBV13 | TGTGCCAGCAGCCGAGAAAGGAGCGGCATACTGGGAAATTCACCCCTCCACTTT | CASSRERSGILGNSPLHF
- | TRBJ2-1 | - | TRBV7-9 | TGTGCCAGCAGCTCCGGAGATATGTACAATGAGCAGTTCTTC | CASSSGDMYNEQFF
- | TRBJ1-2 | - | TRBV7-2 | TGTGCCAGCAGCTTAATACAGCCCTATGGCTACACCTTC | CASSLIQPYGYTF
- | TRBJ2-5 | once | TRBV7-9 | TGTGCCAGCAGCCCCTTCGGGGAGACCCAGTACTTC | CASSPFGETQYF
- | TRBJ2-3 | - | TRBV5-6 | TGTGCCAGCAGCGGGGCTAGCACAGATACGCAGTATTTT | CASSGASTDTQYF
- | TRBJ1-2 | - | TRBV2 | TGTGCCAGCAGTGAAGCCCCAGAGGTTGTGGGCTACACCTTC | CASSEAPEVVGYTF
TRBD2 | TRBJ2-1 | - | TRBV4-3 | TGCGCCAGCAGCCAAGATCTCGGGGGGAATGAGCAGTTCTTC | CASSQDLGGNEQFF
- | TRBJ2-3 | - | TRBV4-3 | TGCGCCAGCAGCCAATATTTCGGAATAACTATTTCAGATACGCAGTATTTT | CASSQYFGITISDTQYF
- | TRBJ1-1 | few | TRBV7-9 | TGTGCCAGCAGCTCCCCGGGGGGCACTGAAGCTTTCTTT | CASSSPGGTEAFF
TRBD1 | TRBJ2-1 | once | TRBV15 | TGTGCCACCAGCAGGACAGGGATTATAGATGAGCAGTTCTTC | CATSRTGIIDEQFF
- | TRBJ1-2 | - | TRBV29-1 | TGCAGCGTTGAAGATCTTACGTCCCGGGGGTCTGGTTTCTATGGCTACACCTTC | CSVEDLTSRGSGFYGYTF
- | TRBJ2-1 | - | TRBV6-4 | TGTGCCAGCAGTGATTCAGGGCGGCCCTACAATGAGCAGTTCTTC | CASSDSGRPYNEQFF
TRBD2 | TRBJ2-1 | - | TRBV7-2 | TGTGCCAGCAGCTTAATCGGGGCGGGAGCGGGCCACAATGAGCAGTTCTTC | CASSLIGAGAGHNEQFF
- | TRBJ2-2 | - | TRBV21-1 | TGTGCCAGCAGCAACCGGGCGGGGACAGGGGGAACCACCGGGGAGCTGTTTTTT | CASSNRAGTGGTTGELFF
TRBD1 | TRBJ1-2 | - | TRBV5-4 | TGTGCCAGCAGCTTGAGTCGACAGGGTTATGGCTACACCTTC | CASSLSRQGYGYTF
TRBD1 | TRBJ2-7 | - | TRBV27 | TGTGCCAGCAGTTTATTAGGGGACAGGGATGCTCTGTACTTC | CASSLLGDRDALYF
- | TRBJ1-3 | - | TRBV25-1 | TGTGCCAGCAGTGAATCAGGGTATGGAAACACCATATATTTT | CASSESGYGNTIYF
- | TRBJ2-5 | - | TRBV18 | TGTGCCAGCTCCTCGAGTGTTGAGACCCAGTACTTC | CASSSSVETQYF
- | TRBJ2-2 | - | TRBV2 | TGTGCCAGCTCCGCGAACACCGGGGAGCTGTTTTTT | CASSANTGELFF
TRBD1 | TRBJ2-5 | few | TRBV5-1 | TGCGCCAGCAGCTTAAACAGGGGTTTGCCCGGAGAGACCCAGTACTTC | CASSLNRGLPGETQYF
TRBD1 | TRBJ1-1 | - | TRBV7-9 | TGTGCCAGCACCTCAGGGGGGACAGAAGCTTTCTTT | CASTSGGTEAFF
- | TRBJ2-6 | - | TRBV4-3 | TGCGCCAGCAGCCAAGAAAGTTCAGGGACTGGGGCCAACGTCCTGACTTTC | CASSQESSGTGANVLTF
- | TRBJ2-7 | - | TRBV5-1 | TGCGCCAGCACCGCCAGGGCAGTCACCTACGAGCAGTACTTC | CASTARAVTYEQYF
TRBD2 | TRBJ2-1 | - | TRBV6-5 | TGTGCCAGCAGCCAAGCCGGGGGGTGGCAGTTCTTC | CASSQAGGWQFF
- | TRBJ2-7 | - | TRBV6-5 | TGTGCCAGCATCCGACAGTCCCCCTACGAGCAGTACTTC | CASIRQSPYEQYF
TRBD2 | TRBJ2-5 | - | TRBV6-6 | TGTGCCAGCAGCCGACTAGCGGGTGGGGAGACCCAGTACTTC | CASSRLAGGETQYF
- | TRBJ1-3 | - | TRBV6-1 | TGTGCCAGCAGTCTTACGCGCTCTGGAAACACCATATATTTT | CASSLTRSGNTIYF
- | TRBJ2-7 | - | TRBV9 | TGTGCCAGCAGCGTAGATTTAGCGGACTCCTACGAGCAGTACTTC | CASSVDLADSYEQYF
- | TRBJ2-6 | - | TRBV4-1 | TGCGCCAGCAGCCCTTCACCAGGTGGTGGGGCCAACGTCCTGACTTTC | CASSPSPGGGANVLTF
- | TRBJ2-2 | - | TRBV5-6 | TGTGCCAGCAGCTTGGCGGGACACAGGTTGGGCGGGGAGCTGTTTTTT | CASSLAGHRLGGELFF
- | TRBJ2-1 | - | TRBV6-6 | TGTGCCAGCGTAGCTGAAGGTTACAATGAGCAGTTCTTC | CASVAEGYNEQFF
- | TRBJ2-7 | - | TRBV5-4 | TGTGCCAGCAGCTTGTCAGGGTACGAGCAGTACTTC | CASSLSGYEQYF
- | TRBJ1-1 | - | TRBV10-3 | TGTGCCATCAGTGCATACAGGGACACTGAAGCTTTCTTT | CAISAYRDTEAFF
TRBD2 | TRBJ2-1 | - | TRBV4-3 | TGCGCCAGCAGCCGGAATAGCGGGAGGGCCGAGGAGCAGTTCTTC | CASSRNSGRAEEQFF
TRBD2 | TRBJ2-3 | - | TRBV4-2 | TGTGCCAGCAGCCAGGGGACTAGCGGGGACACAGATACGCAGTATTTT | CASSQGTSGDTDTQYF
TRBD2 | TRBJ2-7 | - | TRBV7-3 | TGTGCCAGCAGCTTAACTAGCGGGGGAGCAGTCTCCTACGAGCAGTACTTC | CASSLTSGGAVSYEQYF
- | TRBJ1-2 | - | TRBV5-1 | TGCGCCAGCAGCTTGGGACGGACAAACTATGGCTACACCTTC | CASSLGRTNYGYTF
TRBD1 | TRBJ1-4 | few | TRBV5-1 | TGCGCCAGCAGCCTCGGACAGGCGGCTGAAAAACTGTTTTTT | CASSLGQAAEKLFF
- | TRBJ2-3 | - | TRBV9 | TGTGCCAGCAGCGCGGGACACTCCACAGATACGCAGTATTTT | CASSAGHSTDTQYF